The 18 T cell receptor beta chains presented below share a single source sample, sequenced in a study of shared clonotypes between healthy human individuals. Positively selected for CCR7, the CD45RO-negative cells used as naive CD8 cells excluded terminally differentiated effector memory CD45RA+ cells. Assay: immunoSEQ multiplex PCR; the TCRdb copy retains only in-frame clones and omits some. The table records about 2 million clones, about 94% of them present only once. The specimen sequenced was naive CD8+ T cells sorted from blood. These TCRs come from a man aged 18 to 29 in good health.

The rearrangement links TRBV4-1 to TRBJ2-7, with D hard to call. Trimming shortened V by 1 base and J by 2 bases, and 12 bases separated the two germline ends. The CDR3 covers 15 residues. Germline values: CDR1 MGHRA, CDR2 YSYEKL. CDR3 coding DNA: TGCGCCAGCAGCCAAGCCACCGACAAGGCCTACGAGCAGTACTTC. Encoded protein: CASSQATDKAYEQYF.

This clone appeared once. The V call is TRBV7-9, the J call TRBJ2-5, with TRBD1 matching 10 bases. The J segment lost 5 bases and the V segment lost 4 bases, leaving 4 bases of the junction unmatched. The germline V gene encodes CDR1 SEHNR and CDR2 FQNEAQ (reference sequence). The CDR3 runs to 14 residues. The CDR3 sequence is CASSSTGGLETQYF. For the CDR3, the DNA is TGTGCCAGCAGCTCGACAGGGGGCTTGGAGACCCAGTACTTC. The full variable domain, rest sourced from reference TRBV7-9 and TRBJ2-5, is DTGVSQNPRHKITKRGQNVTFRCDPISEHNRLYWYRQTLGQGPEFLTYFQNEAQLEKSRLLSDRFSAERPKGSFSTLEIQRTEQGDSAMYLCASSSTGGLETQYFGPGTRLLVL.

J is TRBJ1-5 and V is TRBV5-6; 8 bases agree with TRBD1. V gave up 1 base and J gave up 13 bases; unmatched junction bases: 7. This CDR3 comprises 13 residues. Germline CDR1 SGHDT, CDR2 YYEEEE. The CDR3 DNA is TGTGCCAGCAGCTTGACGTTAACAGGGGGACAGCATTTT. Translation: CASSLTLTGGQHF.

This clone was counted between two and nine times. Additional DNA sequences in this sample encode the identical CDR3. The V and J genes are TRBV6-6 and TRBJ1-1; tentative D call: TRBD1 (5 bases). The germline V and J ends were trimmed by 6 bases and 1 base, with 12 bases remaining between them. This CDR3 region has 14 residues. In germline, CDR1 is MNHNY, CDR2 SVGAGI (reference sequence). Written as DNA, the CDR3 is TGTGCCAGCAGCTGGGGGGAAGGGAACACTGAAGCTTTCTTT. Its translation: CASSWGEGNTEAFF.

The V gene is TRBV4-3, the J gene TRBJ2-7, with TRBD1 as a possible D gene (6 bases). The length of the CDR3 is 17 residues. Trimming took 1 base from V and 2 from J, leaving 18 bases between them. The germline V gene has CDR1 LGHNA and CDR2 YSLEER. The CDR3 loop is CASSQGKGMAGAYEQYF. As DNA, the CDR3 is TGCGCCAGCAGCCAAGGAAAGGGTATGGCAGGGGCCTACGAGCAGTACTTC.

The gene calls are TRBV7-2 and TRBJ2-7; D could derive from TRBD1 or TRBD2 (5 bases each). The ends were cut back, 0 bases at V and 0 bases at J, with 6 bases in the middle. Germline V gene sequence: CDR1 SGHTA, CDR2 FQGNSA. This CDR3 has 14 amino acids. The CDR3 protein is CASSLAGTSYEQYF. In DNA, the CDR3 is TGTGCCAGCAGCTTAGCCGGGACCTCCTACGAGCAGTACTTC.

The chain has TRBV19 and TRBJ2-7; D unresolved. Trimming took off 3 bases at V and 3 bases at J, with 9 bases between the two ends. The CDR3 contains 13 residues. Germline V lookup: CDR1 LNHDA, CDR2 SQIVND (reference sequence). CDR3 DNA sequence: TGTGCCAGTAGTATTTTCGGAAGCTACGAGCAGTACTTC. It is translated as CASSIFGSYEQYF.

The chain employs TRBV4-1 and TRBJ2-2, with D perhaps matching TRBD2 (6 bases). The CDR3 covers 14 residues. V was pared by 4 bases and J by 4 bases, with 10 bases between. Germline V gene data show CDR1 as MGHRA and CDR2 as YSYEKL. In DNA form, the CDR3 reads TGCGCCAGCAGCCGCGGGATTCTCACCGGGGAGCTGTTTTTT. Its translation: CASSRGILTGELFF.

The rearrangement joins TRBV4-3 to TRBJ2-1, with 11 bases identical to TRBD2. J lost 3 bases, V lost 2 bases, and 6 bases had no gene match. The CDR3 runs to 17 residues. Per the germline V gene, CDR1 is LGHNA and CDR2 is YSLEER. In DNA form, the CDR3 reads TGCGCCAGCAGCCAACTTCCGGGACTAGCGGTCTACAATGAGCAGTTCTTC. Amino acids: CASSQLPGLAVYNEQFF.

Regarding this clone: This specimen includes other DNA sequences encoding the same CDR3. The chain carries TRBV27 and TRBJ1-1; no clear D gene. In germline, CDR1 is MNHEY, CDR2 SMNVEV (reference sequence). The CDR3 spans 15 residues. The V gene lost 0 bases and the J gene lost 0 bases, with 8 bases spanning the gap. This chain's CDR3 is CASSLSGGMNTEAFF. The CDR3 DNA follows: TGTGCCAGCAGTTTATCAGGAGGCATGAACACTGAAGCTTTCTTT.

The rearrangement links TRBV7-2 to TRBJ2-1; no firm D call. Trimming took off 7 bases at V and 4 bases at J, with 8 bases between the two ends. CDR3 length: 12 amino acids. CDR1 and CDR2 from the germline V gene are SGHTA and FQGNSA. CDR3 sequence: CASTGGYNEQFF. As DNA, the CDR3 is TGTGCCAGCACAGGCGGTTACAATGAGCAGTTCTTC.

J is TRBJ1-4 and V is TRBV6-1, with D maybe TRBD1 (5 bases). The CDR3 contains 14 residues. The V and J ends lost 5 bases and 3 bases respectively, with 10 bases between them. Germline CDR1 reads MNHNS; CDR2 reads SASEGT. This CDR3 reads CASSSTAPNEKLFF. The CDR3, as DNA: TGTGCCAGCAGTTCGACAGCCCCTAATGAAAAACTGTTTTTT.

V is TRBV30 and J is TRBJ2-7; D is possibly TRBD1 or TRBD2 (7 bases each). V was clipped by 4 bases and J by 5 bases, with 12 bases between them. The CDR3 length is 12 residues. Germline lookup yields CDR1 GTSNPN and CDR2 SVGIG (reference sequence). The CDR3 bases are TGTGCCTGGACAGGGGGAGGGGACGAGCAGTACTTC. Protein product: CAWTGGGDEQYF.

The chain uses TRBV4-2 and TRBJ2-7; D unclear. Trimming removed 3 bases at V and 1 base at J, with 10 bases between. CDR1 is LGHNA, CDR2 YNFKEQ, per germline. The CDR3 spans 14 residues. The CDR3 DNA follows: TGTGCCAGCAGCCATGGACGCAGATCCTACGAGCAGTACTTC. Its protein is CASSHGRRSYEQYF.

The V gene is TRBV11-2, the J gene TRBJ2-7; 8 bases agree with TRBD2. The CDR3 totals 15 residues. The germline gives CDR1 SGHAT, CDR2 FQNNGV. Trimming at V came to 1 base and at J to 3 bases, leaving 5 bases not matched to a gene. The DNA for the CDR3 is TGTGCCAGCAGCTTAGGATCGGGACTAGTCTACGAGCAGTACTTC. This codes for CASSLGSGLVYEQYF.

This chain uses TRBV10-1 with TRBJ2-7; TRBD2 matches 8 bases. Trimming removed 2 bases from V and 5 bases from J; junction bases left unmatched: 5. CDR3 length equals 14 residues. Germline V gene lookup returns CDR1 WNHNN and CDR2 SYGVQD (reference sequence). This CDR3 is CASSEDGSGNEQYF. The CDR3 DNA reads TGCGCCAGCAGTGAGGACGGTAGCGGGAACGAGCAGTACTTC.

The chain carries TRBV6-5 and TRBJ1-1; the D gene is possibly TRBD1 (5 bases). Trimming stripped 5 bases from V and 4 bases from J, with 11 bases between. The CDR3 is 13 amino acids. The germline gives CDR1 MNHEY, CDR2 SVGAGI. The CDR3 nucleotides are TGTGCCAGCAGTCCGCTCGGGGGCACTGAAGCTTTCTTT. It yields the protein CASSPLGGTEAFF.

This chain links TRBV18 with TRBJ1-4; maybe TRBD1 (5 bases). The CDR3 runs 16 residues. Germline-derived CDR1 and CDR2 are KGHSH and LQKENI. V lost 1 base and J 5 bases, leaving 14 bases between the germline ends. The CDR3, as DNA: TGTGCCAGCTCACCACGGGAGGAAGGGGTCAATGAAAAACTGTTTTTT. Translated, it gives CASSPREEGVNEKLFF.